This T cell receptor (beta chain) was captured in a study of T cells in Graves' hyperthyroidism and ophthalmopathy. RNA transcripts served as the template for amplifying TCR beta CDR3 regions. Using the HTBI primer set, a first-round RT-PCR was run on the TCR CDR3. TCRdb itself ran the multiplex PCR reads through MiXCR, one entry per CDR3 protein. The repertoire consists of 640,000 or so distinct CDR3 sequences, with approximately 15% occurring once and the leading ten covering about 3.9%. The CDR3 is 15 amino acids. V lost 7 bases, J lost 7 bases, and 10 bases stayed unmatched. Patients with ophthalmopathy all had a Clinical Activity Score of at least 3, a NOSPECS grade of at least 4 and duration under 3 months. In this sample, this clonotype turned up many times.

The sequencing sample was made of blood. The TCR comes from a middle-aged woman with Graves' ophthalmopathy. The rearrangement uses TRBV12-3 or TRBV12-4 and TRBJ2-7; 13 nucleotides agree with TRBD2. CDR3 coding DNA: TGTGCCAGCATCTCCGGACTAGCGGGAGTAAGGGAGCAGTACTTC. The encoded protein is CASISGLAGVREQYF.